This T cell receptor (beta chain) was identified in a study of CXCR3-negative and CXCR3-positive naive CD8 T cells. Notes on the study in general: Diversity ran similarly high across both naive subsets but far lower in memory CD8+ cells.

This CDR3 has 16 amino acids. CDR1 and CDR2 (germline): MDHEN, SYDVKM. The libraries of TRB cDNA were constructed through 5' RACE using UMI labels. TCRdb reanalyzed the 5' RACE reads and collapses them to one entry per CDR3 protein, without DNA. The sample spans 55,000 to 70,000 distinct CDR3 sequences; the ten largest clones claim 23%. On this clonotype: Its antigen is not known.

The chain carries TRBV28 and TRBJ2-1; checking the TCRdb D call of TRBD2 is not possible without DNA. The specimen sequenced was memory CD8+ T cells from blood. This TCR derives from a human donor in good health. Some clones in this sample may be carry-over from other donors' samples. The CDR3 region is CASSPLPGSSYNEQFF.